This TCR beta chain was sequenced for a study of T cell responses to AZD1222 COVID-19 vaccine. Broader study findings: There were repertoire samples only from the period after the peak T cell response.

Profiling relied on immunoSEQ multiplex PCR, and the TCRdb table lists in-frame clones only, not all of them. The repertoire consists of about 110,000 clones, with roughly 90% occurring once and the leading ten covering about 3.3%. Germline CDR1 and CDR2: SGDLS and YYNGEE. This CDR3 region has 14 residues. With V trimmed by 0 bases and J by 2 bases, 2 bases remained unmatched. About this clone itself: Its antigen remains unidentified.

Sequencing was performed on peripheral blood, taken on day 0 of MenACWY control vaccination. The chain couples TRBV9 to TRBJ2-7, with 7 bases that match TRBD1. This sequence was found in an adult in good health. CDR3 residues: CASSVEQGPYEQYF. The CDR3 nucleotides read TGTGCCAGCAGCGTAGAACAGGGGCCCTACGAGCAGTACTTC.